This T cell receptor beta chain was recovered during a study of shared clonotypes between healthy human individuals. Study observations and caveats: Donor clonotype sharing was expected to depend on sequencing depth.

Losses at the gene ends were 2 bases for V and 2 bases for J; bases not matched to a gene: 2. The CDR3 contains 15 residues. Germline CDR1 is MNHNY and CDR2 is SVGAGI (reference sequence). CD45RO negativity and positive selection for CCR7 defined naive CD8 cells, a population that excluded terminally differentiated effector memory CD45RA+ cells. In the case of this clone: Its antigen is still unknown.

Authors' data handling: Junction-only sequences produced by ImmunoSEQ had no quality scores, so filtering differed. Libraries were prepared by immunoSEQ multiplex PCR; TCRdb keeps only in-frame clonotypes and omits some of them. That table is the source of V, J and clone size, and D and trimming were worked out from the DNA. The sample contains some 2 million clones, roughly 94% of which appear only once. What was sequenced was naive CD8+ T cells sorted from blood. The chain joins TRBV6-6 to TRBJ2-5; 10 bases are a match to TRBD2. This TCR came from a man aged 18 to 30 in good health. The DNA for the CDR3 is TGTGCCAGCAGTTACGGACTAGCGGATCAAGAGACCCAGTACTTC. It translates to CASSYGLADQETQYF.